Reported below is one TCR beta chain. CDR3 length: 13 amino acids. The V gene lost 4 bases and the J gene lost 8 bases, with 11 bases spanning the gap. Looked up from germline, CDR1 is MGHDK and CDR2 is SYGVNS. These data originate in a study of T cells in Graves' hyperthyroidism and ophthalmopathy. Study at large: The authors collected peripheral blood at initial diagnosis, before any treatment.

Amplification targeted TCR beta CDR3 regions from RNA transcripts. The primer set for the first-round RT-PCR of the TCR CDR3 was HTBI. TCRdb itself ran the multiplex PCR reads through MiXCR, one entry per CDR3 protein. The sample records about 740,000 distinct CDR3 sequences, 14% being singletons. A lack of ophthalmopathy progression within 18 months defined stable Graves' hyperthyroidism. The study based diagnoses on clinical symptoms, serum thyroxine and TRAb, thyroid ultrasound and orbital computed tomography. J is TRBJ1-4 and V is TRBV25-1, with D possibly being TRBD1 (6 bases). The clonotype was recovered from a woman younger than 35 with Graves' hyperthyroidism. Sequencing was carried out using blood. CDR3 sequence (DNA): TGTGCCAGCAGTGTACAGGGCCGCGAAAAACTGTTTTTT. This translates into CASSVQGREKLFF.